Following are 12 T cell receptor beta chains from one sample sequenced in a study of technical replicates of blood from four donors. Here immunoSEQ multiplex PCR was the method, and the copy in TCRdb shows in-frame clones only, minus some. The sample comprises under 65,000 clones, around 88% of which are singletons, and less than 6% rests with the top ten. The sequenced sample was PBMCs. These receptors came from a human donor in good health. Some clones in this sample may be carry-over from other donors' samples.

The CDR3 DNA reads as TGTGCCAGCATCGTAGCGAAGTGGCAGTTCTTC. This gives the protein CASIVAKWQFF. The rearrangement links TRBV27 to TRBJ2-1; tentatively, D is TRBD2 (5 bases). Trimming stripped 7 bases from V and 12 bases from J, with 13 bases between. Germline CDR1 and CDR2: MNHEY and SMNVEV (reference sequence). The length of the CDR3 is 11 residues.

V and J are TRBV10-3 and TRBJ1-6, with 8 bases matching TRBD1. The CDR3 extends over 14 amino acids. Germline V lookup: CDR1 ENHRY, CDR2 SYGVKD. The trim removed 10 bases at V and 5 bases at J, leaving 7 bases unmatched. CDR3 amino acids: CATATTGDNSPLHF. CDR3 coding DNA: TGTGCCACCGCCACGACAGGGGATAATTCACCCCTCCACTTT.

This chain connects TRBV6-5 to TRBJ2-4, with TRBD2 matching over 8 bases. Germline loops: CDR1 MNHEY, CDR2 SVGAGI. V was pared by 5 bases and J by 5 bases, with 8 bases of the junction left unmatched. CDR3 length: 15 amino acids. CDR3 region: CASSRGGGGENIQYF. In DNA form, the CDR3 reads TGTGCCAGCAGTCGGGGGGGAGGCGGGGAAAACATTCAGTACTTC.

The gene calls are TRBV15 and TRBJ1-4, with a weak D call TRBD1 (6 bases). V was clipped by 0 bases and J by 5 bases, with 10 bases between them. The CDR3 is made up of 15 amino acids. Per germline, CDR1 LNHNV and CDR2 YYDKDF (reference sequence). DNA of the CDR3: TGTGCCACCAGCAGAGACAATGGACAGAATGAAAAACTGTTTTTT. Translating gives CATSRDNGQNEKLFF.

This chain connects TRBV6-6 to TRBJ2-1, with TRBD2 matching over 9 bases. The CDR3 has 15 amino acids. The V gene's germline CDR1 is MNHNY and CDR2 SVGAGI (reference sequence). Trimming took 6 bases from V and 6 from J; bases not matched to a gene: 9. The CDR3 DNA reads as TGTGCCAGCAGCCCGACCGGGACTAGCCGCAATGAGCAGTTCTTC. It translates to CASSPTGTSRNEQFF.

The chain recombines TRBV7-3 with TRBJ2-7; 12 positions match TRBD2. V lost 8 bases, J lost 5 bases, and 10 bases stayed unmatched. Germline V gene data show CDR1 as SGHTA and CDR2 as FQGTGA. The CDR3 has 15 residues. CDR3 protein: CASSKTSGSPHEQYF. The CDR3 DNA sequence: TGTGCCAGCTCGAAGACTAGCGGGAGTCCCCACGAGCAGTACTTC.

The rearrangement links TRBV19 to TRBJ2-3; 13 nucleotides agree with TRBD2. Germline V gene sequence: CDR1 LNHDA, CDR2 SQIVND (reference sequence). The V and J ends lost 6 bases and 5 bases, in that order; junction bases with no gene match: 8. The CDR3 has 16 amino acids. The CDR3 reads CASSPGLAGVGDTQYF. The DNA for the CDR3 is TGTGCCAGTAGCCCCGGACTAGCGGGAGTCGGAGATACGCAGTATTTT.

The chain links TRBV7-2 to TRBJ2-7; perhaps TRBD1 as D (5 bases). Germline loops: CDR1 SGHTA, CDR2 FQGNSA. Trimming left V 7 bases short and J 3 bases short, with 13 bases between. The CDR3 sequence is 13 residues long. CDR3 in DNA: TGTGCCAGCACCGGCCCGACAGACTACGAGCAGTACTTC. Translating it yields CASTGPTDYEQYF.

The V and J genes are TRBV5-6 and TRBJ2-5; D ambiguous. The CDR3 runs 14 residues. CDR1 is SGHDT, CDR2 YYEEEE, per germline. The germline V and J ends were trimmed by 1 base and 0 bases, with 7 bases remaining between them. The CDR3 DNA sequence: TGTGCCAGCAGCTTGACAGTTAACCAAGAGACCCAGTACTTC. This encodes CASSLTVNQETQYF.

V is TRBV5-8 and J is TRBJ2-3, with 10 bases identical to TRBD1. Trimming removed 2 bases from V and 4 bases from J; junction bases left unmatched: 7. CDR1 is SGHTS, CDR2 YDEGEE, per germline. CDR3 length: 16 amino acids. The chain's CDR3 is CASSFDRGRGADTQYF. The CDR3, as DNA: TGTGCCAGCAGCTTCGACAGGGGGCGCGGCGCAGATACGCAGTATTTT.

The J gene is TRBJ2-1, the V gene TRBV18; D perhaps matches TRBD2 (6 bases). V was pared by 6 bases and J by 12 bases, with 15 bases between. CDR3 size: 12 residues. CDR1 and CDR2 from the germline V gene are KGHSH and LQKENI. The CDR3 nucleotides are TGTGCCAGCTCGCCCTCCCAGGGAGGGCAGTTCTTC. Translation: CASSPSQGGQFF. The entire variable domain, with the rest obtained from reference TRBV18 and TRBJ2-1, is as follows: NAGVMQNPRHLVRRRGQEARLRCSPMKGHSHVYWYRQLPEEGLKFMVYLQKENIIDESGMPKERFSAEFPKEGPSILRIQQVVRGDSAAYFCASSPSQGGQFFGPGTRLTVL.

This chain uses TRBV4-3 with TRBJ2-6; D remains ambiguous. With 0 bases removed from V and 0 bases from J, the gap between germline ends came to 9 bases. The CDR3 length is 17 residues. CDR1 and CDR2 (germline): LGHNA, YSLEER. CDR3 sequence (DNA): TGCGCCAGCAGCCAAGATTTAACAGCCTCTGGGGCCAACGTCCTGACTTTC. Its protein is CASSQDLTASGANVLTF.